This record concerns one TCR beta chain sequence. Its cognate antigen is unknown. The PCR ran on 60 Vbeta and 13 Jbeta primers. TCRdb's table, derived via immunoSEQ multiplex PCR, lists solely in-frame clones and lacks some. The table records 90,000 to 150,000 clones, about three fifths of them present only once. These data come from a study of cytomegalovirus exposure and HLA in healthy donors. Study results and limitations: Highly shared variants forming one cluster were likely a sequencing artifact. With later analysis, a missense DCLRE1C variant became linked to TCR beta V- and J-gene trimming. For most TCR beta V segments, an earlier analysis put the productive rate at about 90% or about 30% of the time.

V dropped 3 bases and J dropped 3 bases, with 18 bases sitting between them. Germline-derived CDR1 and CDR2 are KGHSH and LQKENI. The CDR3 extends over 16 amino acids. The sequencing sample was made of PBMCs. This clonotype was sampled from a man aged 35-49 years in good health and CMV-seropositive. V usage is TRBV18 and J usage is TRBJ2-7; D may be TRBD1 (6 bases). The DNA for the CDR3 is TGTGCCAGCTCACCGGGGCGGCAGGGGCTCTTCTACGAGCAGTACTTC. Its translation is CASSPGRQGLFYEQYF.